These 20 T cell receptor beta chains were all obtained from the same sample, sequenced in a study of cytomegalovirus exposure and HLA in healthy donors. With 60 Vbeta and 13 Jbeta primers, the PCR was carried out. The method was immunoSEQ multiplex PCR; TCRdb's version includes in-frame clones alone and lacks a portion of them. The sample lists under 200,000 clones; roughly 77% were seen once. Sequenced sample: PBMCs. Receptors were obtained from a male donor in good health and CMV-seronegative.

Only a few counts were recorded for this clone. The rearrangement uses TRBV27 and TRBJ1-2; 8 bases match TRBD1. Trimming removed 6 bases from V and 8 bases from J; junction bases left unmatched: 8. CDR1 is MNHEY and CDR2 is SMNVEV in the germline V gene (reference sequence). This CDR3 has 13 amino acids. The CDR3 loop is CASRSTGGWGYTF. The CDR3 DNA reads as TGTGCCAGCAGGTCTACAGGGGGTTGGGGCTACACCTTC.

As DNA, the CDR3 is TGTGCCAGCAGCTTAGTGGGTGGGGGCAGGGGAAATGAGCAGTTCTTC. Translation gives CASSLVGGGRGNEQFF. The chain combines TRBV7-9 with TRBJ2-1; TRBD1 is a possible D gene (6 bases). Trimming stripped 1 base from V and 7 bases from J, with 17 bases between. The CDR3 runs 16 residues. CDR1 is SEHNR and CDR2 is FQNEAQ in the germline V gene (reference sequence).

This sequence joins TRBV5-4 and TRBJ2-5, with a possible D match to TRBD2 (6 bases). The CDR3 runs to 15 residues. The germline V and J ends were trimmed by 6 bases and 5 bases, with 20 bases remaining between them. Germline lookup yields CDR1 SGHNT and CDR2 YYREEE (reference sequence). CDR3 amino acids: CASTLGWGGEETQYF. Here the CDR3 DNA reads TGTGCCAGCACCCTCGGGTGGGGAGGTGAGGAGACCCAGTACTTC.

The rearrangement joins TRBV2 to TRBJ1-1; D gene unclear. The germline V gene has CDR1 SNHLY and CDR2 FYNNEI. Trimming pared 4 bases from V and 3 bases from J, leaving 12 bases between. The CDR3 is 14 residues long. The CDR3, as DNA: TGTGCCAGCAGTGCCGAGGGCCCTTACACTGAAGCTTTCTTT. Translation: CASSAEGPYTEAFF.

This clone turned up a few times. The V gene is TRBV4-3, the J gene TRBJ2-2; no reliable D call. Trimming left V 1 base short and J 7 bases short, with 13 bases between. Germline CDR1 is LGHNA and CDR2 is YSLEER. The length of the CDR3 is 15 residues. DNA of the CDR3: TGCGCCAGCAGCCAAGTAGTTTCATTGCGCGGGGAGCTGTTTTTT. It is translated as CASSQVVSLRGELFF.

The rearrangement uses TRBV9 and TRBJ2-1, with TRBD2 identical over 9 bases. The germline V gene has CDR1 SGDLS and CDR2 YYNGEE. Trimming removed 4 bases from V and 5 bases from J; junction bases left unmatched: 7. This CDR3 has 15 residues. The CDR3 DNA sequence: TGTGCCAGCAGCTCAGGGGGACTAGCTAACAATGAGCAGTTCTTC. Residues: CASSSGGLANNEQFF.

This chain uses TRBV27 with TRBJ2-7; a possible D gene is TRBD1 (7 bases). Trimming left V 8 bases short and J 1 base short, with 12 bases between. The CDR3 has 13 amino acids. Germline-derived CDR1 and CDR2 are MNHEY and SMNVEV (reference sequence). CDR3 region: CASGPGGSYEQYF. For the CDR3, the DNA is TGTGCCAGCGGACCAGGGGGGTCCTACGAGCAGTACTTC.

The J gene is TRBJ2-3, the V gene TRBV4-2, with 9 bases aligning to TRBD2. Germline assignment: CDR1 LGHNA and CDR2 YNFKEQ. Trimming cost V 3 bases and J 3 bases; bases outside gene matches: 4. The CDR3 spans 15 residues. Here the CDR3 reads CASSQGAGGTDTQYF. CDR3 in DNA: TGTGCCAGCAGCCAGGGGGCGGGAGGGACAGATACGCAGTATTTT.

The CDR3 sequence is CASSGLAGGEETQYF. The CDR3 coding sequence is TGTGCCAGCAGTGGACTAGCCGGGGGTGAGGAGACCCAGTACTTC. The chain employs TRBV6-5 and TRBJ2-5; TRBD2 matches 8 bases. With V trimmed by 5 bases and J by 5 bases, 10 bases remained unmatched. This CDR3 contains 15 residues. The V gene's germline CDR1 is MNHEY and CDR2 SVGAGI.

The chain combines TRBV2 with TRBJ1-2, with 10 bases aligning to TRBD1. CDR3 length: 15 residues. CDR1 and CDR2 (germline): SNHLY, FYNNEI. Trimming took 1 base from V and 4 from J; bases not matched to a gene: 3. CDR3 loop: CASSEGGTGVYGYTF. CDR3 nucleotide sequence: TGTGCCAGCAGTGAAGGGGGGACAGGGGTCTATGGCTACACCTTC.

This clone was seen a handful of times. This chain uses TRBV29-1 with TRBJ1-5; perhaps TRBD1 as D (5 bases). Germline V CDR1 and CDR2: SQVTM, ANQGSEA. V gave up 7 bases and J gave up 4 bases, with 11 bases separating them. This CDR3 has 12 residues. The CDR3 loop is CSAGTSNQPQHF. The CDR3 DNA follows: TGCAGCGCCGGGACTTCGAATCAGCCCCAGCATTTT.

The rearrangement uses TRBV5-1 and TRBJ2-7; perhaps TRBD2 as D (5 bases). The CDR3 extends over 12 amino acids. Trimming stripped 4 bases from V and 5 bases from J, with 10 bases between. Germline V gene sequence: CDR1 SGHRS, CDR2 YFSETQ. The CDR3: CASSPLGDEQYF. Here the CDR3 DNA reads TGCGCCAGCAGCCCACTCGGGGACGAGCAGTACTTC. Filled out from reference TRBV5-1 and TRBJ2-7, the complete variable domain reads KAGVTQTPRYLIKTRGQQVTLSCSPISGHRSVSWYQQTPGQGLQFLFEYFSETQRNKGNFPGRFSGRQFSNSRSEMNVSTLELGDSALYLCASSPLGDEQYFGPGTRLTVT.

The chain couples TRBV30 to TRBJ2-3, with 7 bases fitting TRBD1. The V and J ends lost 2 bases and 2 bases, in that order; junction bases with no gene match: 4. Germline CDR1 is GTSNPN and CDR2 is SVGIG (reference sequence). This CDR3 comprises 14 residues. The CDR3 loop reads CAWSMGQNTDTQYF. In nucleotides, the CDR3 is TGTGCCTGGAGTATGGGACAGAACACAGATACGCAGTATTTT.

J is TRBJ2-3 and V is TRBV6-4, with 9 bases fitting TRBD2. The CDR3 sequence is 14 residues long. Trimming cost V 6 bases and J 4 bases; bases outside gene matches: 5. Per germline, CDR1 MRHNA and CDR2 SNTAGT. The CDR3 reads CASRPSGESDTQYF. Here the CDR3 DNA reads TGTGCCAGCAGACCTAGCGGGGAGTCAGATACGCAGTATTTT.

In DNA, the CDR3 is TGTGCCAGTAGTATGGTTACGGGGGGGGGCTACGAGCAGTACTTC. Protein: CASSMVTGGGYEQYF. This chain links TRBV19 with TRBJ2-7; 8 bases are a match to TRBD2. In germline, CDR1 is LNHDA, CDR2 SQIVND (reference sequence). The CDR3 length is 15 residues. V lost 3 bases, J lost 3 bases, and 7 bases stayed unmatched.

The chain carries TRBV19 and TRBJ2-1, with a possible D match to TRBD2 (6 bases). The CDR3 sequence is 16 residues long. The germline V gene has CDR1 LNHDA and CDR2 SQIVND (reference sequence). V was cut by 0 bases and J by 7 bases, with 16 bases left in between. This CDR3 is CASSIDLGGGVNEQFF. CDR3 DNA: TGTGCCAGTAGTATAGATCTAGGCGGAGGGGTTAATGAGCAGTTCTTC.

V and J are TRBV6-5 and TRBJ1-1; 7 positions agree with TRBD1. CDR3 length equals 15 residues. Germline CDR1 MNHEY, CDR2 SVGAGI. Trimming removed 6 bases from V and 1 base from J; junction bases left unmatched: 8. Written as DNA, the CDR3 is TGTGCCAGCAGCCCGACAGGGATCAGGAACACTGAAGCTTTCTTT. Its protein product is CASSPTGIRNTEAFF.

The chain joins TRBV6-1 to TRBJ1-1, with 8 bases lining up with TRBD1. CDR3 length: 15 residues. V shed 6 bases, J shed 0 bases, and the junction held 6 bases outside the gene matches. Germline V gene sequence: CDR1 MNHNS, CDR2 SASEGT. CDR3 DNA sequence: TGTGCCAGCAGAGTAGACAGGGGCATGAACACTGAAGCTTTCTTT. Translation: CASRVDRGMNTEAFF.

J is TRBJ1-5 and V is TRBV27; D call uncertain. The CDR3 covers 13 residues. CDR1 is MNHEY and CDR2 is SMNVEV in the germline V gene (reference sequence). The V gene lost 8 bases and the J gene lost 2 bases, with 10 bases spanning the gap. CDR3 amino acids: CASASRGNQPQHF. The CDR3 region has the DNA TGTGCCAGCGCCTCACGGGGCAATCAGCCCCAGCATTTT.

For the CDR3, the DNA is TGTGCCAGCAGCTTGGGGCAGGGAAACTATGGCTACACCTTC. Protein product: CASSLGQGNYGYTF. V is TRBV5-5 and J is TRBJ1-2; D is possibly TRBD1 (5 bases). The germline gives CDR1 SGHKS, CDR2 YYEKEE (reference sequence). The V and J ends lost 0 bases and 2 bases respectively, with 8 bases between them. This CDR3 has 14 amino acids.